This TCR beta chain was recovered during a study of identical twins. As to this clonotype: The antigen is undetermined.

TCRdb analysed the 5' RACE reads with MiXCR anew, one entry per CDR3 protein. This table has around 370,000 distinct CDR3 sequences, about 10% appearing once. CDR3 length: 14 amino acids. Germline CDR1 is MDHEN and CDR2 is SYDVKM. V shed 4 bases and J shed 7 bases, with 16 bases lying between them. Study-wide findings and caveats: With beta out-of-frame sequences, excess sharing by twins was weaker. Instead of following the same donors, the conclusions were based on cross-sectional statistical analysis. Alpha sequences out of frame and shared by twins had excess low generation probability.

This sequence was found in a woman aged 50 to 60 in good health. The rearrangement joins TRBV28 to TRBJ1-1; D may be TRBD1 (6 bases). The source material was naive T cells sorted from blood. CDR3 region: CASSSGGRRGEAFF. Here the CDR3 DNA reads TGTGCCAGCAGTTCGGGGGGGCGAAGGGGTGAAGCTTTCTTT. The whole variable domain, remainder taken from reference TRBV28 and TRBJ1-1, is DVKVTQSSRYLVKRTGEKVFLECVQDMDHENMFWYRQDPGLGLRLIYFSYDVKMKEKGDIPEGYSVSREKKERFSLILESASTNQTSMYLCASSSGGRRGEAFFGQGTRLTVV.